This T cell receptor beta chain was retrieved from a study of T cell changes during pregnancy in multiple sclerosis. Losses at the gene ends were 5 bases for V and 5 bases for J; bases not matched to a gene: 7. The CDR3 has 14 residues. The germline gives CDR1 SGHAT, CDR2 FQDESV (reference sequence). The method was immunoSEQ multiplex PCR; TCRdb's version includes in-frame clones alone and lacks a portion of them. The sample lists about 61,000 clones; over 80% were seen once. The TCR comes from a female donor in good health, enrolled as a control in a pregnancy study. The rearrangement joins TRBV11-1 to TRBJ2-5; the match to TRBD1 covers 8 bases. Sequencing was performed on peripheral blood, taken in the first trimester of pregnancy. This CDR3 is CASSLRTGSETQYF. Here the CDR3 DNA reads TGTGCCAGCAGCCTCCGGACAGGGAGCGAGACCCAGTACTTC.